This T cell receptor (beta chain) derives from a study of T cell changes during pregnancy in multiple sclerosis. Sequencing was performed with immunoSEQ multiplex PCR; in TCRdb, only in-frame clones are kept and a portion is missing. The repertoire holds roughly 33,000 clones, with over 80% as singletons. V dropped 0 bases and J dropped 0 bases, with 6 bases sitting between them. CDR1 and CDR2 from the germline V gene are LNHNV and YYDKDF (reference sequence). CDR3 length equals 16 residues. The sample was CD4+ T cells from peripheral blood mononuclear cells, taken in the third trimester of pregnancy. The TCR sequence derives from a female donor in good health, enrolled as a control in a pregnancy study. This chain links TRBV15 with TRBJ2-6; a weak D match, TRBD1 (5 bases). The CDR3 loop is CATSRERGSGANVLTF. Here the CDR3 DNA reads TGTGCCACCAGCAGAGAAAGGGGCTCTGGGGCCAACGTCCTGACTTTC.